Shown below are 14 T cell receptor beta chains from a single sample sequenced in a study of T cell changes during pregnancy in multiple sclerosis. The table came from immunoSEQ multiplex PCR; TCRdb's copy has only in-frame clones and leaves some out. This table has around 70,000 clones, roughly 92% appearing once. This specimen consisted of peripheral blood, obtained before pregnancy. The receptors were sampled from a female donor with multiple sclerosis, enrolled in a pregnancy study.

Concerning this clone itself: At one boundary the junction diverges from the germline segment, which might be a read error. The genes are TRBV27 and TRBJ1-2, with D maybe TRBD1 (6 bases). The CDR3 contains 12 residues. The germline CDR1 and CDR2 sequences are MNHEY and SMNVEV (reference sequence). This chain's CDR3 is CASSLPGQGPFF. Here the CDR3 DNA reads TGTGCCAGCAGTTTACCGGGACAAGGGCCTTTTTTC.

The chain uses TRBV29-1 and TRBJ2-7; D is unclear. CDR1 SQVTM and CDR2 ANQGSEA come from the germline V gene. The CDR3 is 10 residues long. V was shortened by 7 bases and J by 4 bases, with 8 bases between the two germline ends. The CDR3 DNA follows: TGCAGCGCCTACTTTTACGAGCAGTACTTC. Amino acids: CSAYFYEQYF.

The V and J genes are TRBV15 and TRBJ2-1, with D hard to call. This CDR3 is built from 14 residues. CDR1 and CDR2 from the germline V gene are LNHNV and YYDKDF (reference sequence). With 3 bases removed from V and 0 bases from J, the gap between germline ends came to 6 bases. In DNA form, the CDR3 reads TGTGCCACCAGCAGGGAGAGCTCCTACAATGAGCAGTTCTTC. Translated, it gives CATSRESSYNEQFF. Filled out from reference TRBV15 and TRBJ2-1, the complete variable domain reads DAMVIQNPRYQVTQFGKPVTLSCSQTLNHNVMYWYQQKSSQAPKLLFHYYDKDFNNEADTPDNFQSRRPNTSFCFLDIRSPGLGDTAMYLCATSRESSYNEQFFGPGTRLTVL.

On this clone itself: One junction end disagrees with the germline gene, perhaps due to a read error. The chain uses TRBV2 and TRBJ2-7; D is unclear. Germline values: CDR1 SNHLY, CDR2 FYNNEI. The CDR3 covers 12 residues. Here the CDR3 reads CASSDDSHEQYF. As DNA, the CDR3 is TGTGCCAGCAGCGACGACTCCCACGAGCAGTACTTC. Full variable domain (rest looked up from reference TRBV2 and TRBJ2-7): EPEVTQTPSHQVTQMGQEVILRCVPISNHLYFYWYRQILGQKVEFLVSFYNNEISEKSEIFDDQFSVERPDGSNFTLKIRSTKLEDSAMYFCASSDDSHEQYFGPGTRLTVT.

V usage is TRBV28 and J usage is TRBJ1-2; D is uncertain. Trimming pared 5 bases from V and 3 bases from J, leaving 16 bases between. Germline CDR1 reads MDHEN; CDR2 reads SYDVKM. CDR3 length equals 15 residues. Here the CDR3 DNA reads TGTGCCAGCAGTCCACCCGGTCCAGGCGACTATGGCTACACCTTC. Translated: CASSPPGPGDYGYTF.

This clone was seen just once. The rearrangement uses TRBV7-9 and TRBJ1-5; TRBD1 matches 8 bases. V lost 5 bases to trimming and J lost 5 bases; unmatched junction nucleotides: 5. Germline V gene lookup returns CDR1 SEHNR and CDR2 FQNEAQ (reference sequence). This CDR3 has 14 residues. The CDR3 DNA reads TGTGCCAGCAGCCGGACAGGGTCGGATCAGCCCCAGCATTTT. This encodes CASSRTGSDQPQHF.

Here the CDR3 reads CASSPARFAKNIQYF. In DNA form, the CDR3 reads TGTGCCAGCTCACCAGCCAGATTCGCCAAAAACATTCAGTACTTC. The V and J genes are TRBV18 and TRBJ2-4; no reliable D call. V shed 2 bases and J shed 1 base, with 9 bases lying between them. This CDR3 is built from 15 residues. Germline V gene data show CDR1 as KGHSH and CDR2 as LQKENI. The complete variable domain, with remaining parts taken from reference TRBV18 and TRBJ2-4, reads NAGVMQNPRHLVRRRGQEARLRCSPMKGHSHVYWYRQLPEEGLKFMVYLQKENIIDESGMPKERFSAEFPKEGPSILRIQQVVRGDSAAYFCASSPARFAKNIQYFGAGTRLSVL.

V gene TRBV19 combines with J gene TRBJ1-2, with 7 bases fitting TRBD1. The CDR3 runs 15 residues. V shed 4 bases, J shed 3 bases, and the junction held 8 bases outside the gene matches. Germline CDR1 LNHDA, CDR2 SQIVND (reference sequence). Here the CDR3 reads CASSKGALGDYGYTF. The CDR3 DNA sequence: TGTGCCAGTAGTAAGGGGGCCCTGGGGGACTATGGCTACACCTTC.

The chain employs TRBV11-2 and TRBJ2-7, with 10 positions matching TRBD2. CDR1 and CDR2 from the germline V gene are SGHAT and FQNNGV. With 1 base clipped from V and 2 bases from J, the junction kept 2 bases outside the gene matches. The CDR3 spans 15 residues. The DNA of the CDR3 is TGTGCCAGCAGCTTAGTAGCGGGAGGCCCCTACGAGCAGTACTTC. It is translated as CASSLVAGGPYEQYF.

DNA of the CDR3: TGTGCCAGCAGCTTGTTAGCTCCCGGGGACATTCAGTACTTC. Translated: CASSLLAPGDIQYF. J is TRBJ2-4 and V is TRBV7-2; TRBD2 might be the D (5 bases). V was clipped by 3 bases and J by 8 bases, with 14 bases between them. CDR1 is SGHTA, CDR2 FQGNSA, per germline. The CDR3 runs to 14 residues.

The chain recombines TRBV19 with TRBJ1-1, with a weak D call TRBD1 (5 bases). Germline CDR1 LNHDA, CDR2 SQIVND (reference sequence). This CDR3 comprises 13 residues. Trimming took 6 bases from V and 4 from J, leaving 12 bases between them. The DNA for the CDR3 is TGTGCCAGTAGGGGACGGGGGACCACTGAAGCTTTCTTT. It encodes CASRGRGTTEAFF.

CDR3 loop: CASSLTGDRGYGYTF. The CDR3 DNA follows: TGTGCCAGTAGTCTTACAGGGGACCGGGGCTATGGCTACACCTTC. The chain uses TRBV19 and TRBJ1-2, with TRBD1 identical over 7 bases. The germline V gene has CDR1 LNHDA and CDR2 SQIVND (reference sequence). This CDR3 contains 15 residues. Losses at the gene ends were 5 bases for V and 4 bases for J; bases not matched to a gene: 10. The variable domain in full, with the rest retrieved from reference TRBV19 and TRBJ1-2, is DGGITQSPKYLFRKEGQNVTLSCEQNLNHDAMYWYRQDPGQGLRLIYYSQIVNDFQKGDIAEGYSVSREKKESFPLTVTSAQKNPTAFYLCASSLTGDRGYGYTFGSGTRLTVV.

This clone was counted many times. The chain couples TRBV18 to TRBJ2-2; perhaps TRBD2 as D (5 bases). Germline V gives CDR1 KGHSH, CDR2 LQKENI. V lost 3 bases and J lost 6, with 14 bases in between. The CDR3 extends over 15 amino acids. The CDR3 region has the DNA TGTGCCAGCTCACCTTTATCCGGAGGTGCCGGGGAGCTGTTTTTT. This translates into CASSPLSGGAGELFF.

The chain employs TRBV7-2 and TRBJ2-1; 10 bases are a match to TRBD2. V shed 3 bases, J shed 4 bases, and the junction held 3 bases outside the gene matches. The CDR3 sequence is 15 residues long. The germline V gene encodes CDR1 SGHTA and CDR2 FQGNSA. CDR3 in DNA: TGTGCCAGCAGCTTTAGTAGCGGGAGGTACAATGAGCAGTTCTTC. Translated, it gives CASSFSSGRYNEQFF.